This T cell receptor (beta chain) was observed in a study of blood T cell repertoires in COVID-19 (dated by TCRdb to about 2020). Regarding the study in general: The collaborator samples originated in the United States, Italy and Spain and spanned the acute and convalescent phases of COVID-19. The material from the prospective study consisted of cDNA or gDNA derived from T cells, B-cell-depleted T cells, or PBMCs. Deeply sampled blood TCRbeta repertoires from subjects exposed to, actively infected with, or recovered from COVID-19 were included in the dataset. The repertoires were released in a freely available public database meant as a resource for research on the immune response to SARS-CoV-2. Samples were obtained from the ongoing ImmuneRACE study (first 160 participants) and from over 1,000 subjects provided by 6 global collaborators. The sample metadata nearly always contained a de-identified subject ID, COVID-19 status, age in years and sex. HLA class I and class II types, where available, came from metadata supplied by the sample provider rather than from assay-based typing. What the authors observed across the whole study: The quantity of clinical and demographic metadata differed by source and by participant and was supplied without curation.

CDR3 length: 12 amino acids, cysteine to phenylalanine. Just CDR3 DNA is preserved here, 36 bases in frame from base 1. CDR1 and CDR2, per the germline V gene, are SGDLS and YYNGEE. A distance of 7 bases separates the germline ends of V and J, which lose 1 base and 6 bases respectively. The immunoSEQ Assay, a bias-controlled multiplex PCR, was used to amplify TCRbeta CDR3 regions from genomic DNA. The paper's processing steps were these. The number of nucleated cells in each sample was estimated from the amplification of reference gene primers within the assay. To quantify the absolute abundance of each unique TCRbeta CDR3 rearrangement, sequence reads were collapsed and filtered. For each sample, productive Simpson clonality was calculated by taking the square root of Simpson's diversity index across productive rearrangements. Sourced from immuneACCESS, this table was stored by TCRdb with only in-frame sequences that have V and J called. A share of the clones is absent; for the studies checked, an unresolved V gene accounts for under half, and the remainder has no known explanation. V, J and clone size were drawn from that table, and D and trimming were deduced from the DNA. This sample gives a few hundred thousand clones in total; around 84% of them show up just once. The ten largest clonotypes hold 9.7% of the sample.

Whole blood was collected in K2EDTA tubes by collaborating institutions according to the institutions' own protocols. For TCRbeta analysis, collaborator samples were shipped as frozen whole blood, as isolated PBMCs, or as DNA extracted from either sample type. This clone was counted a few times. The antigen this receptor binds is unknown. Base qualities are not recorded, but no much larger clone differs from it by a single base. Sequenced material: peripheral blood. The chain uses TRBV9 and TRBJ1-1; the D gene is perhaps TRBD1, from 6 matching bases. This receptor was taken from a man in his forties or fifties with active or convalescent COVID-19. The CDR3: CASSVTGSEAFF. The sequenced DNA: TGTGCCAGCAGCGTAACAGGGTCTGAAGCTTTCTTT.